This TCR beta chain was captured in a study of siplizumab effects on memory and regulatory T cells. There are 15 residues in the CDR3. Germline trimming cut 5 bases from V and 5 bases from J; bases unmatched to any gene: 10. From germline, CDR1 is LNHDA and CDR2 SQIVND (reference sequence). Using immunoSEQ multiplex PCR, the repertoire was profiled, and TCRdb retains in-frame clones only, with some absent. The sample has 6,000 to 6,500 clones; approximately 60% are singletons. Input material: effector memory CD8+ T cells sorted from blood. Subset of the sample: unstimulated CD8+ effector memory T cells. The origin of this receptor is a human donor in good health. This rearrangement joins TRBV19 to TRBJ2-5; TRBD1 matches at 8 bases. The CDR3 DNA is TGTGCCAGTAGTTCCACGGCAGGGGGCAGGGAGACCCAGTACTTC. Its protein is CASSSTAGGRETQYF.